The TCR beta chain under discussion was sequenced for a study of T-cell reconstitution after alpha-beta-depleted transplantation in children. On this clonotype: Its antigen is unidentified.

Germline loops: CDR1 LGHNA, CDR2 YNFKEQ. Trimming removed 2 bases at V and 5 bases at J, with 10 bases between. The CDR3 length is 13 residues. The TCRbeta library incorporated unique molecular identifiers. TCRdb re-called the PCR reads with MiXCR, one entry per CDR3 protein. Here the sample spans some 830,000 distinct CDR3 sequences, 15% to 20% being singletons. Overall study results and limits: It was surviving recipient T cells and thymic progenitors that gave some patients high TCRbeta diversity at day 60. Reported findings indicate that, about two months after transplant, alpha-beta T cells came from several hundred expanded clones, which were derived from non-depleted graft cells. T-cell counts and diversity at one year post-transplant came mainly from newly produced T cells.

The sample was PBMCs, mostly from graft donor cells, taken 360 days after TCRalphabeta/CD19-depleted stem cell transplant. This clonotype was obtained from a male patient aged 10 to 17 who had a stem cell transplant for acute lymphoblastic leukemia, so the T cells may come from the graft donor. The V and J genes are TRBV4-2 and TRBJ2-7; tentative D call: TRBD2 (5 bases). CDR3 sequence: CASSQKTGNEQYF. The CDR3 coding sequence is TGTGCCAGCAGCCAAAAGACCGGGAACGAGCAGTACTTC.